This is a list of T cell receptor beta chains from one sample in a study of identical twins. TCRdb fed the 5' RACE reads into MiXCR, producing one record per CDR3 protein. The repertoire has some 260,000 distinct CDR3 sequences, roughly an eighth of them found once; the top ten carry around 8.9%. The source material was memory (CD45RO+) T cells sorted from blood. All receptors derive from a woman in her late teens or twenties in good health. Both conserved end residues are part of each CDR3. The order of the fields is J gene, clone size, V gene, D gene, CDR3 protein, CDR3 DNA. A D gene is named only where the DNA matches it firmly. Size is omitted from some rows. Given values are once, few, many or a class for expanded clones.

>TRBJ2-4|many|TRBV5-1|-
CASSPPLRQGGENIQYF
TGCGCCAGCAGCCCCCCACTCCGACAGGGAGGGGAAAACATTCAGTACTTC
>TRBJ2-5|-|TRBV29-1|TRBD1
CSVGTGKETQYF
TGCAGTGTCGGGACAGGGAAAGAGACCCAGTACTTC
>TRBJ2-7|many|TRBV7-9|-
CASSPWGIGSRAYEQYF
TGTGCCAGCAGCCCCTGGGGAATAGGATCTAGAGCCTACGAGCAGTACTTC
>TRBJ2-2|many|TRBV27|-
CASTRPGGELFF
TGTGCCAGCACCCGTCCCGGGGGGGAGCTGTTTTTT
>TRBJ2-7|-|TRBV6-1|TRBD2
CASSPGTSGNVEQYF
TGTGCCAGCAGTCCCGGGACTAGCGGGAACGTCGAGCAGTACTTC
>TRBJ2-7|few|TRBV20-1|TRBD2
CSADSGGQEYEQYF
TGCAGTGCTGACAGCGGGGGCCAAGAATACGAGCAGTACTTC
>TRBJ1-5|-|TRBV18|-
CASSPGNTNQPQHF
TGTGCCAGCTCACCAGGGAATACCAATCAGCCCCAGCATTTT
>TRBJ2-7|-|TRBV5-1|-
CASRPNPGTSSYEQYF
TGCGCCAGCAGACCAAACCCCGGGACAAGCTCCTACGAGCAGTACTTC
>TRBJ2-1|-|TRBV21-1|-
CASSKGGLAGVKDEQFF
TGTGCCAGCAGCAAAGGGGGACTAGCGGGAGTTAAGGATGAGCAGTTCTTC
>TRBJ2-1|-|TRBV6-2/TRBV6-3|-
CASSYPTEAEQFF
TGTGCCAGCAGTTACCCGACTGAGGCGGAGCAGTTCTTC
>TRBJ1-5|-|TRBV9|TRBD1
CASSVDGTGPQPQHF
TGTGCCAGCAGCGTAGATGGGACAGGGCCTCAGCCCCAGCATTTT
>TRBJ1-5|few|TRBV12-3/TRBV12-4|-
CASSLLPGNQPQHF
TGTGCCAGCAGTTTGCTGCCAGGCAATCAGCCCCAGCATTTT
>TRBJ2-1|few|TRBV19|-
CASAPGAPEYNEQFF
TGTGCCAGCGCCCCCGGAGCCCCAGAATACAATGAGCAGTTCTTC
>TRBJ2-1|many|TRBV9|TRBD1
CASSVEVQGADEQFF
TGTGCCAGCAGCGTAGAAGTTCAGGGGGCAGATGAGCAGTTCTTC
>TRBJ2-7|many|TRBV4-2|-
CASSQGRDYEQYF
TGTGCCAGCAGCCAAGGAAGGGATTACGAGCAGTACTTC
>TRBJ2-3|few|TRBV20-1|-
CSAQPSITDTQYF
TGCAGTGCTCAACCCTCTATTACAGATACGCAGTATTTT
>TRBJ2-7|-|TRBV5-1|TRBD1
CASSSGTGTYEQYF
TGCGCCAGCAGCTCGGGGACAGGAACCTACGAGCAGTACTTC
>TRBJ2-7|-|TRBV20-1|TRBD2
CSASGLAGALSEQYF
TGCAGTGCCTCCGGACTAGCGGGAGCTCTTTCCGAGCAGTACTTC
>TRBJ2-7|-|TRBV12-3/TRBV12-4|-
CASIWGTGIGEQYF
TGTGCCAGCATTTGGGGTACAGGGATTGGCGAGCAGTACTTC
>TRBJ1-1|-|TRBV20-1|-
CSAPAQGNAEAFF
TGCAGTGCCCCGGCCCAGGGAAACGCTGAAGCTTTCTTT
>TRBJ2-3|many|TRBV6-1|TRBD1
CMSGTGGGTDTQYF
TGCATGAGTGGGACAGGGGGTGGCACAGATACGCAGTATTTT
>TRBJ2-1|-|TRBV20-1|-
CSAREGARIEQFF
TGCAGTGCTAGAGAAGGAGCGAGGATTGAGCAGTTCTTC
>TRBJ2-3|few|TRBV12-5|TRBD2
CASGPGGAHTDTQYF
TGTGCTAGTGGCCCGGGGGGGGCCCACACAGATACGCAGTATTTT
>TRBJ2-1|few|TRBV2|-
CASSSTMVRYNEQFF
TGTGCCAGCAGCTCGACCATGGTGAGGTACAATGAGCAGTTCTTC
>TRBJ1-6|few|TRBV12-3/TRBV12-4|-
CASSFTEADSPLHF
TGTGCCAGCAGTTTTACGGAAGCCGATTCACCCCTCCACTTT
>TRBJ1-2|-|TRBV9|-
CASSVVITADYGYTF
TGTGCCAGCAGCGTAGTAATAACGGCCGACTATGGCTACACCTTC
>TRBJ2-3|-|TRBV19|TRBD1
CAREDRVSSTDTQYF
TGTGCCAGGGAAGACAGGGTCTCCAGCACAGATACGCAGTATTTT
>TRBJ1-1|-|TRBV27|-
CASSVTGGNTEAFF
TGTGCCAGCAGTGTCACAGGCGGGAACACTGAAGCTTTCTTT
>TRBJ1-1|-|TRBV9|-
CASSPYLDTEAFF
TGTGCCAGCAGCCCATATCTGGACACTGAAGCTTTCTTT
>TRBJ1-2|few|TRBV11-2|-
CASSSTGTYGYTF
TGTGCCAGCAGCTCCACAGGGACCTATGGCTACACCTTC
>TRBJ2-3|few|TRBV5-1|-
CASSLAPSGGPRGDTQYF
TGCGCCAGCAGCTTGGCCCCCTCGGGCGGTCCCCGCGGAGATACGCAGTATTTT